This TCR beta chain was captured in a study of blood T cells in healthy people across ages. This clonotype was counted between two and nine times. Trimming shortened V by 6 bases and J by 6 bases, and 18 bases separated the two germline ends. CDR3 length: 14 amino acids. Per germline, CDR1 SGHTA and CDR2 FQGNSA. Combining a sample-barcoded 5' primer with a J-beta primer mix, a second PCR ran for about 7 to 11 cycles. A minimum of 2.5 million CDR3-containing paired-end reads was obtained for each sample. TCRdb redid the calling of the 5' RACE reads with MiXCR, one entry per CDR3 protein. The sample records about 2 million distinct CDR3 sequences, less than 50% being singletons.

The clonotype originates from a middle-aged woman in good health. The V call is TRBV7-2, the J call TRBJ2-7, with D possibly matching TRBD1 (8 bases). The specimen was blood. DNA for the CDR3: TGTGCCAGCAGTCGGACTACAGGGGGGGGCGAGCAGTACTTC. This translates into CASSRTTGGGEQYF. Supplemented by reference TRBV7-2 and TRBJ2-7, the full variable domain reads GAGVSQSPSNKVTEKGKDVELRCDPISGHTALYWYRQSLGQGLEFLIYFQGNSAPDKSGLPSDRFSAERTGGSVSTLTIQRTQQEDSAVYLCASSRTTGGGEQYFGPGTRLTVT.